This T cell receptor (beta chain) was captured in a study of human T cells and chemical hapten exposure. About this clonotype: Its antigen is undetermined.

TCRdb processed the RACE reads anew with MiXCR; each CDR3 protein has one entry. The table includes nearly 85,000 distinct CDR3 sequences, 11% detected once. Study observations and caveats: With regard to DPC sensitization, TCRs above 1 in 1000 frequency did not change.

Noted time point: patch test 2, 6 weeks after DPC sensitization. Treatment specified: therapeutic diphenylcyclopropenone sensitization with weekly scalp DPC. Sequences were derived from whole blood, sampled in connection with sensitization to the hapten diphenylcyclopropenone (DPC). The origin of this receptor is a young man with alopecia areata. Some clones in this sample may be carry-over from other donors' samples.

The CDR3 DNA reads TGTGCCAGCAGCGCGGGGGGGACAGGAGCTCAGCCCCAGCATTTT. This sequence encodes CASSAGGTGAQPQHF. The gene calls are TRBV9 and TRBJ1-5, with 8 bases that match TRBD1. This CDR3 region has 15 residues. After removal of 3 bases from V and 6 bases from J, the junction contained 8 bases not matched to a gene. Germline CDR1 SGDLS, CDR2 YYNGEE.